These 29 T cell receptor beta chains were all obtained from the same sample, sequenced in a study of Graves' ophthalmopathy and Graves' hyperthyroidism. Amplified TCR beta CDR3 regions were obtained using RNA transcripts as template. RT-PCR with HTBI primers came first, then second-round multiplex PCR. TCRdb ran MiXCR on the multiplex PCR reads and lists one entry per CDR3 protein. This sample yields hundreds of thousands of distinct CDR3 sequences, of which approximately 42% are seen a single time; approximately 44% belongs to the top ten. The material sequenced was peripheral blood. These receptors came from an adult man with Graves' ophthalmopathy.

This chain connects TRBV10-1 to TRBJ2-3; no firm D call. V was cut by 11 bases and J by 1 base, with 7 bases left in between. This CDR3 is 11 amino acids long. CDR1 WNHNN and CDR2 SYGVQD come from the germline V gene (reference sequence). The CDR3 spells CADAGTDTQYF. For the CDR3, the DNA is TGCGCCGATGCTGGCACAGATACGCAGTATTTT.

The chain links TRBV2 to TRBJ2-7; D tentatively reads TRBD1 or TRBD2 (5 bases each). Deletions cut 8 bases from V and 2 bases from J, with 16 bases between. This CDR3 is built from 14 residues. CDR1 SNHLY and CDR2 FYNNEI come from the germline V gene. The CDR3 here is CASGGRKGTYEQYF. In DNA form, the CDR3 reads TGTGCCAGCGGGGGACGGAAAGGAACCTACGAGCAGTACTTC.

This clonotype was found once. The CDR3 region is CASSSTGGLETQYF. The CDR3 DNA is TGCGCCAGCAGCTCTACAGGGGGCTTAGAGACCCAGTACTTC. The chain employs TRBV5-1 and TRBJ2-5, with 9 bases aligning to TRBD1. There are 14 residues in the CDR3. In germline, CDR1 is SGHRS, CDR2 YFSETQ. Unmatched junction bases numbered 4, after V lost 3 bases and J lost 4 bases.

The CDR3 region is CASSHPPTYEQYF. For the CDR3, the DNA is TGTGCCAGCAGCCATCCGCCTACCTACGAGCAGTACTTC. This chain links TRBV3-1 with TRBJ2-7, with unresolved D. Looked up from germline, CDR1 is LGHDT and CDR2 is YNNKEL (reference sequence). V lost 3 bases, J lost 2 bases, and 8 bases lay in between. CDR3 length: 13 residues.

This clonotype was found a few times. This CDR3 is CASSEDLGGPLHF. As DNA, the CDR3 is TGTGCCAGCAGCGAAGATCTGGGGGGACCCCTCCACTTT. The chain combines TRBV9 with TRBJ1-6; maybe TRBD1 (5 bases). Germline CDR1 is SGDLS and CDR2 is YYNGEE. With 3 bases removed from V and 12 bases from J, the gap between germline ends came to 13 bases. This CDR3 region has 13 residues.

This clonotype was seen a handful of times. The V and J genes are TRBV29-1 and TRBJ1-1; D is undetermined. The CDR3 consists of 16 residues. V shed 3 bases and J shed 1 base, with 18 bases lying between them. Germline values: CDR1 SQVTM, CDR2 ANQGSEA. This CDR3 is CSVERAGRLWNTEAFF. The CDR3 nucleotides read TGCAGCGTTGAGAGGGCAGGACGACTTTGGAACACTGAAGCTTTCTTT.

This clonotype showed up just a few times. The chain carries TRBV7-2 and TRBJ2-5, with D unclear. The CDR3 has 14 residues. Deletions cut 5 bases from V and 0 bases from J, with 10 bases between. Germline assignment: CDR1 SGHTA and CDR2 FQGNSA. The CDR3: CASSQGRHQETQYF. CDR3 DNA: TGTGCCAGCAGCCAAGGGCGCCACCAAGAGACCCAGTACTTC.

This clonotype was counted a single time. The CDR3 protein is CASSVAWGETQYF. In nucleotides, the CDR3 is TGTGCCAGCAGTGTAGCGTGGGGGGAGACCCAGTACTTC. The chain carries TRBV27 and TRBJ2-5; tentatively, D is TRBD1 or TRBD2 (5 bases each). V was trimmed by 5 bases and J by 5 bases, leaving 12 bases between them. This CDR3 has 13 residues. Looked up from germline, CDR1 is MNHEY and CDR2 is SMNVEV (reference sequence).

This chain uses TRBV20-1 with TRBJ1-2; 12 nucleotides agree with TRBD1. CDR3 size: 15 residues. Germline assignment: CDR1 DFQATT and CDR2 SNEGSKA (reference sequence). Trimming took 3 bases from V and 3 from J; bases not matched to a gene: 5. The CDR3 protein is CSARGTGGADYGYTF. The CDR3 region has the DNA TGCAGTGCTAGGGGGACAGGGGGCGCTGACTATGGCTACACCTTC.

The rearrangement uses TRBV24-1 and TRBJ2-5; 7 bases map to TRBD2. The DNA end favors TRBJ2-1, so the J call may be wrong. Germline lookup yields CDR1 KGHDR and CDR2 SFDVKD. The CDR3 is 14 residues long. CDR3 nucleotide sequence: TGTGCCACCAGTCCAGCGGGAAGCTACAATGAGCAGTTCTTC. Protein sequence: CATSPAGSYNEQFF.

The rearrangement links TRBV12-3 or TRBV12-4 to TRBJ2-7; no clear D. CDR3 size: 15 residues. Trimming stripped 3 bases from V and 1 base from J, with 13 bases between. CDR3 sequence: CASSFGAQVSYEQYF. DNA for the CDR3: TGTGCCAGCAGTTTTGGCGCCCAGGTTTCCTACGAGCAGTACTTC.

The table lists this clonotype with a count of one. The CDR3 DNA follows: TGCAGTGCTAGTACAGCGGGAGGTGGCAACGAGCAGTACTTC. Translation gives CSASTAGGGNEQYF. The genes are TRBV20-1 and TRBJ2-7; 9 nucleotides line up with TRBD2. CDR1 and CDR2 from the germline V gene are DFQATT and SNEGSKA (reference sequence). The CDR3 extends over 14 amino acids. Germline trimming cut 3 bases from V and 5 bases from J; bases unmatched to any gene: 8.

The V call is TRBV19, the J call TRBJ1-2; TRBD1 is a possible D gene (5 bases). The CDR3 spans 15 residues. V was clipped by 6 bases and J by 1 base, with 15 bases between them. Germline values: CDR1 LNHDA, CDR2 SQIVND (reference sequence). The CDR3, as DNA: TGTGCCAGTAGACCCCGGGACGGTAATAACTATGGCTACACCTTC. It is translated as CASRPRDGNNYGYTF. The full variable domain, with the rest looked up from reference TRBV19 and TRBJ1-2, is DGGITQSPKYLFRKEGQNVTLSCEQNLNHDAMYWYRQDPGQGLRLIYYSQIVNDFQKGDIAEGYSVSREKKESFPLTVTSAQKNPTAFYLCASRPRDGNNYGYTFGSGTRLTVV.

The rearrangement links TRBV5-1 to TRBJ1-2; no firm D call. From germline, CDR1 is SGHRS and CDR2 YFSETQ. The V gene lost 7 bases and the J gene lost 3 bases, with 7 bases spanning the gap. CDR3 length: 11 residues. The CDR3 coding sequence is TGCGCCAGCGGAGCGGACTATGGCTACACCTTC. Protein sequence: CASGADYGYTF.

V usage is TRBV9 and J usage is TRBJ1-2; D is perhaps TRBD1 (5 bases). V lost 4 bases, J lost 3 bases, and 10 bases lay in between. The CDR3 has 13 amino acids. Germline V gives CDR1 SGDLS, CDR2 YYNGEE. The chain's CDR3 is CASSQGAYYGYTF. The CDR3 DNA reads as TGTGCCAGCAGCCAAGGGGCGTACTATGGCTACACCTTC. Full variable domain (outside the CDR3, taken from reference TRBV9 and TRBJ1-2): DSGVTQTPKHLITATGQRVTLRCSPRSGDLSVYWYQQSLDQGLQFLIQYYNGEERAKGNILERFSAQQFPDLHSELNLSSLELGDSALYFCASSQGAYYGYTFGSGTRLTVV.

In the case of this clonotype: A much larger clone differs by one base, so this may be a read error. The chain links TRBV25-1 to TRBJ1-2, with 7 bases lining up with TRBD1. CDR3 length equals 15 residues. Germline V gene sequence: CDR1 MGHDK, CDR2 SYGVNS. V dropped 4 bases and J dropped 8; count of bases not matched to a gene: 13. The CDR3 here is CASSGYGKTGMGYTF. DNA of the CDR3: TGTGCCAGCAGTGGATATGGGAAGACAGGGATGGGCTACACCTTC.

The chain uses TRBV11-1 and TRBJ2-7; 7 positions match TRBD2. Germline assignment: CDR1 SGHAT and CDR2 FQDESV (reference sequence). The CDR3 covers 14 residues. Unmatched junction bases numbered 13, after V lost 7 bases and J lost 7 bases. In DNA form, the CDR3 reads TGTGCCAGCACCAACAGCGGGGCAGCGGAAGAGCAGTACTTC. Translating gives CASTNSGAAEEQYF.

A few counts support this clonotype. The CDR3 DNA sequence: TGTGCCAGCAGTTACAGGGAGGGCTACACCTTC. It codes for CASSYREGYTF. The V gene is TRBV13, the J gene TRBJ1-2, with D possibly matching TRBD1 (6 bases). The length of the CDR3 is 11 residues. Trimming removed 6 bases at V and 8 bases at J, with 10 bases between. Germline assignment: CDR1 PRHDT and CDR2 FYEKMQ (reference sequence).

This sequence joins TRBV7-8 and TRBJ1-4, with D possibly TRBD1 on 5 matching bases. The CDR3 consists of 18 residues. With 2 bases removed from V and 0 bases from J, the gap between germline ends came to 16 bases. From germline, CDR1 is SGHVS and CDR2 FQNEAQ. The chain's CDR3 is CASSLRDSRFATNEKLFF. The CDR3 nucleotides are TGTGCCAGCAGCTTACGGGACTCTAGATTTGCAACTAATGAAAAACTGTTTTTT.

The V gene is TRBV2, the J gene TRBJ2-7; 7 nucleotides line up with TRBD1. V lost 7 bases to trimming and J lost 3 bases; unmatched junction nucleotides: 9. Per germline, CDR1 SNHLY and CDR2 FYNNEI. CDR3 length: 14 residues. DNA for the CDR3: TGTGCCAGCAAGGGCGACAGGGCGGGCTACGAGCAGTACTTC. Protein product: CASKGDRAGYEQYF.

This clonotype was seen a few times. The DNA for the CDR3 is TGTGCCAGCAGCCCCCGGGGACAGAGGCTGAGCGGGGAGCTGTTTTTT. Translation gives CASSPRGQRLSGELFF. The J gene is TRBJ2-2, the V gene TRBV7-4, with 7 bases that match TRBD1. The CDR3 runs to 16 residues. The germline CDR1 and CDR2 sequences are SGHVT and SQSDAQ. J gave up 7 bases and V 5 bases, and 13 bases lay outside the gene matches. Using reference TRBV7-4 and TRBJ2-2 for the parts outside the CDR3, the full variable domain is GAGVSQSPRYKVAKRGRDVALRCDSISGHVTLYWYRQTLGQGSEVLTYSQSDAQRDKSGRPSGRFSAERPERSVSTLKIQRTEQGDSAVYLCASSPRGQRLSGELFFGEGSRLTVL.

As for this clonotype: This may be a read error: a much more frequent sequence differs by one nucleotide. The J gene is TRBJ1-2, the V gene TRBV2; D is unresolved. Germline V gene data show CDR1 as SNHLY and CDR2 as FYNNEI. The CDR3 is made up of 14 amino acids. Deletions cut 2 bases from V and 6 bases from J, with 13 bases between. The CDR3 DNA reads TGTGCCAGCAGTGAAAGGTTGGGAAACCATGGCTACACCTTC. It codes for CASSERLGNHGYTF.

This clonotype has at least ten counts. For the CDR3, the DNA is TGCAGCGTTGAAGGGGGGACACCCGACCCATATGGCTACACCTTC. Amino acid sequence: CSVEGGTPDPYGYTF. The chain combines TRBV29-1 with TRBJ1-2; TRBD1 might be the D (6 bases). The CDR3 totals 15 residues. Germline-derived CDR1 and CDR2 are SQVTM and ANQGSEA. The V end was cut by 1 base, the J end by 5 bases, with 17 bases between.

This clonotype was counted a few times. Compared with germline, one end of the junction differs, possibly owing to a read error. The genes are TRBV7-7 and TRBJ2-2, with D possibly being TRBD1 (8 bases). CDR3 size: 15 residues. Germline V gene sequence: CDR1 SSHAT, CDR2 FNYEAQ (reference sequence). The CDR3 DNA follows: TGTGCTAGCAGCTTAAACAGGGGGGGCACCGGGGAGCTGTTTTTT. Encoded protein: CASSLNRGGTGELFF.

J is TRBJ2-5 and V is TRBV5-1, with 9 bases that match TRBD1. In germline, CDR1 is SGHRS, CDR2 YFSETQ. The CDR3 is 15 amino acids. Losses at the gene ends were 4 bases for V and 4 bases for J; bases not matched to a gene: 8. CDR3 coding DNA: TGCGCCAGCAGCACCGGGACAGGGAGGGTAGAGACCCAGTACTTC. This gives the protein CASSTGTGRVETQYF.

This clonotype was observed a handful of times. This chain connects TRBV2 to TRBJ2-7; TRBD1 agrees at 9 bases. The germline CDR1 and CDR2 sequences are SNHLY and FYNNEI. V gave up 3 bases and J gave up 4 bases; unmatched junction bases: 7. CDR3 size: 15 residues. CDR3 coding DNA: TGTGCCAGCAGTGATAGCGGACAGGGGTTTTACGAGCAGTACTTC. Translating it yields CASSDSGQGFYEQYF.

The V gene is TRBV28, the J gene TRBJ2-2; 7 nucleotides agree with TRBD1. CDR3 length: 15 residues. Germline trimming cut 6 bases from V and 5 bases from J; bases unmatched to any gene: 9. Germline CDR1 is MDHEN and CDR2 is SYDVKM. The CDR3 DNA reads TGTGCCAGCAGCCTGGGACAGAGGGAGACCGGGGAGCTGTTTTTT. Protein sequence: CASSLGQRETGELFF.

This clonotype occurred a few times. The chain uses TRBV20-1 and TRBJ1-4; D is uncertain. The CDR3 consists of 10 residues. CDR1 DFQATT and CDR2 SNEGSKA come from the germline V gene (reference sequence). V was clipped by 3 bases and J by 8 bases, with 4 bases between them. CDR3 bases: TGCAGTGCTAGGCGGGAAAAACTGTTTTTT. Translated: CSARREKLFF.

This clonotype was recorded a few times. The gene calls are TRBV11-2 and TRBJ2-7; D not resolved. The V and J ends lost 3 bases and 6 bases respectively, with 18 bases between them. Germline V gene lookup returns CDR1 SGHAT and CDR2 FQNNGV. The CDR3 covers 15 residues. CDR3 DNA sequence: TGTGCCAGCAGCTTTAGGTTGGTCCCGAGTAGCGAGCAGTACTTC. It is translated as CASSFRLVPSSEQYF.